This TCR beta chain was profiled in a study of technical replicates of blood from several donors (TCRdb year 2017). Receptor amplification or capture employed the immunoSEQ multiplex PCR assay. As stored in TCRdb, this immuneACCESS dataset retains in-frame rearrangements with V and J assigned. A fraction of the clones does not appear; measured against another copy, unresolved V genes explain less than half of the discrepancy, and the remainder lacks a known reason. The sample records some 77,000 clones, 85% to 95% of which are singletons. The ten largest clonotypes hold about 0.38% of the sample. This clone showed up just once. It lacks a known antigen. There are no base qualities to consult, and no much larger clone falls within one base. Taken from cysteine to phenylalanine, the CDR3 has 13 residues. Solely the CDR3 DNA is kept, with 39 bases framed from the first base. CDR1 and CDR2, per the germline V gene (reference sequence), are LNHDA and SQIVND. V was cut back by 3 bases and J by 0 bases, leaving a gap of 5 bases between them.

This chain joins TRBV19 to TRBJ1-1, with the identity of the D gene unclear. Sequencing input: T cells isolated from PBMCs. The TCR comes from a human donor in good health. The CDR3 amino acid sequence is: CASSMYMNTEAFF. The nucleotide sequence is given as TGTGCCAGTAGTATGTATATGAACACTGAAGCTTTCTTT. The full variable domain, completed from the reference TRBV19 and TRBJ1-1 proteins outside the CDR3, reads DGGITQSPKYLFRKEGQNVTLSCEQNLNHDAMYWYRQDPGQGLRLIYYSQIVNDFQKGDIAEGYSVSREKKESFPLTVTSAQKNPTAFYLCASSMYMNTEAFFGQGTRLTVV.